This TCR beta chain was observed in a study of tumor-infiltrating lymphocytes in primary liver carcinoma. Study summary: Patients comprised men and women whose ages fell between 30 and 69 years. Study results and limitations: Just around 8-24% of top clones spanned all five tumor regions. The top-250-clone fraction was significantly higher in tumors than in blood (p = 0.039).

Using a constant-region primer together with ProtoScript II reverse transcriptase, TCR beta cDNA was made from about 490 ng of total RNA. Nested multiplex PCR, run for three rounds with slightly modified ARM-PCR, yielded TCR beta libraries. PCR rounds one and two used TRBV1-TRBV30 forward primers with a C-beta reverse primer for approximately 10 cycles each. TCRdb processed the multiplex PCR reads anew with MiXCR; each CDR3 protein has one entry. This sample has approximately 73,000 distinct CDR3 sequences, with about 72% found just once. Co-extraction of RNA and DNA was performed on about 20-33 mg of unsorted bulk tissue. At sampling, these chronic HBV carriers had received no treatment. The CDR3 length is 13 residues. Germline lookup yields CDR1 SQVTM and CDR2 ANQGSEA. Comments on this clonotype: Its antigen is not known. This clone may be a read error of a much larger clone one base away.

This TCR was sampled from a man aged 35-49 years with primary liver carcinoma and hepatitis B virus infection. V is TRBV29-1 and J is TRBJ2-3; D not certain. The specimen was liver tumor tissue from sampling region 4. Subset reported: tumor region T4, right-lateral pole. This CDR3 is CNVEVGQRDTQYF. CDR3 DNA sequence: TGCAACGTTGAAGTCGGGCAGAGAGATACGCAGTATTTT.